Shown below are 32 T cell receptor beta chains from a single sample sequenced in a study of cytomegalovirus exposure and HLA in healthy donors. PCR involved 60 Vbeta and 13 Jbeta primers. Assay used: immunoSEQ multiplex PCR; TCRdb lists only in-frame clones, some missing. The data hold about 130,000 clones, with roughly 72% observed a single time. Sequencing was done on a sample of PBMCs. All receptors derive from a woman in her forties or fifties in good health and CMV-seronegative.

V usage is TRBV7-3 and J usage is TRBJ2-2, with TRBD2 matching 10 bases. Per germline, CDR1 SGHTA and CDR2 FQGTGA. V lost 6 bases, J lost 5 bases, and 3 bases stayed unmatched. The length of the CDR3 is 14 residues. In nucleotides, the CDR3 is TGTGCCAGCAGAAGAGCGGGGGGGACCGGGGAGCTGTTTTTT. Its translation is CASRRAGGTGELFF.

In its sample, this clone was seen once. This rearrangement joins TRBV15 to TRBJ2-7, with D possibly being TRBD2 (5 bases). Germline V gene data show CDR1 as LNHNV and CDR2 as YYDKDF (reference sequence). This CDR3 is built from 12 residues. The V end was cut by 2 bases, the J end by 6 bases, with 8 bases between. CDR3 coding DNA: TGTGCCACCAGCAGACCGGGGTCCGAGCAGTACTTC. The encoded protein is CATSRPGSEQYF.

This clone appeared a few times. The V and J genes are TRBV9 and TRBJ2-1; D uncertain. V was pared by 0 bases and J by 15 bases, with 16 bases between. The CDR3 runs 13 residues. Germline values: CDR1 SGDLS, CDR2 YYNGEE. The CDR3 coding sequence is TGTGCCAGCAGCGTAGGGGTAACCTCCGGAGCGTTCTTC. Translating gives CASSVGVTSGAFF.

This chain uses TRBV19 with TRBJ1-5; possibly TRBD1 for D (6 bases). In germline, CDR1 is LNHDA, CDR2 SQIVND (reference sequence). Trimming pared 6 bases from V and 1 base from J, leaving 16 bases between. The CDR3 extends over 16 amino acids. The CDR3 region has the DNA TGTGCCAGTAGCTACTTAGGACAGTCAAGCAATCAGCCCCAGCATTTT. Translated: CASSYLGQSSNQPQHF.

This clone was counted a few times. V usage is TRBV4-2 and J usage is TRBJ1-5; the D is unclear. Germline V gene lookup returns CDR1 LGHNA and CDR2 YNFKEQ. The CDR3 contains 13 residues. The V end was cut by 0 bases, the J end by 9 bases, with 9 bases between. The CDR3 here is CASSQEKSWPQHF. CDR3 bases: TGTGCCAGCAGCCAAGAGAAAAGCTGGCCCCAGCATTTT.

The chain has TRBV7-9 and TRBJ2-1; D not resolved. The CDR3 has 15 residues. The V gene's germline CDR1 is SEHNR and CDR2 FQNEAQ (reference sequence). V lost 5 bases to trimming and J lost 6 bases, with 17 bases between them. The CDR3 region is CASSSTLNPGNEQFF. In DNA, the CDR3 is TGTGCCAGCAGCAGTACTCTGAATCCGGGCAATGAGCAGTTCTTC.

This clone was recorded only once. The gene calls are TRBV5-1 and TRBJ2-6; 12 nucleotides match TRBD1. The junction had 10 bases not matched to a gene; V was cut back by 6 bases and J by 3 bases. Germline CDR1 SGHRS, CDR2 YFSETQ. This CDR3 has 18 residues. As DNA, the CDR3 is TGCGCCAGCAAAGTATTCGGGACAGGGGGCGTTGGGGCCAACGTCCTGACTTTC. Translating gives CASKVFGTGGVGANVLTF.

CDR3 in DNA: TGTGCCAGCAGCTTAGTCGGGACTCCCTTGGATGAGCAGTTCTTC. This sequence encodes CASSLVGTPLDEQFF. The rearrangement uses TRBV7-2 and TRBJ2-1; weak D call: TRBD2 (6 bases). CDR1 is SGHTA and CDR2 is FQGNSA in the germline V gene. This CDR3 has 15 amino acids. V was shortened by 1 base and J by 8 bases, with 15 bases between the two germline ends.

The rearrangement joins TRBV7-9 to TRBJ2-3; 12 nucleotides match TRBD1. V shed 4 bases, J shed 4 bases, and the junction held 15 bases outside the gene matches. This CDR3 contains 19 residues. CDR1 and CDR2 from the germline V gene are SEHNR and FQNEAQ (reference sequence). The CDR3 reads CASSWDRGRTSGASDTQYF. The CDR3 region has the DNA TGTGCCAGCAGCTGGGACAGGGGGCGGACTAGCGGAGCGTCAGATACGCAGTATTTT. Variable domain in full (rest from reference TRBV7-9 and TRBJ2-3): DTGVSQNPRHKITKRGQNVTFRCDPISEHNRLYWYRQTLGQGPEFLTYFQNEAQLEKSRLLSDRFSAERPKGSFSTLEIQRTEQGDSAMYLCASSWDRGRTSGASDTQYFGPGTRLTVL.

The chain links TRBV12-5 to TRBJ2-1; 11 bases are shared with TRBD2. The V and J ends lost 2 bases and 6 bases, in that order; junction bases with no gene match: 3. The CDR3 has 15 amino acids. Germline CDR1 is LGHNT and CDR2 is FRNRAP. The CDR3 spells CASGLSLAGVNEQFF. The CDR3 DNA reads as TGTGCTAGTGGTTTGTCACTAGCGGGAGTCAATGAGCAGTTCTTC.

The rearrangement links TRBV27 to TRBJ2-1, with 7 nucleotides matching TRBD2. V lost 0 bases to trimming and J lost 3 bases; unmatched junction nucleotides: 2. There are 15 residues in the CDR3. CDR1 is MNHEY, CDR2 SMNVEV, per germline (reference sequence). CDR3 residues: CASSLSQRGYNEQFF. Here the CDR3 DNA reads TGTGCCAGCAGTTTATCCCAGCGGGGCTACAATGAGCAGTTCTTC.

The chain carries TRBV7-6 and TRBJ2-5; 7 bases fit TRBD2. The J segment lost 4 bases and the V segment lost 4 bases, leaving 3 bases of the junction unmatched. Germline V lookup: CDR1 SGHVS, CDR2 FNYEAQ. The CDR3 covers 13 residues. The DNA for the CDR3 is TGTGCCAGCAGCTCCTCGGGAGGAGAGACCCAGTACTTC. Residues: CASSSSGGETQYF.

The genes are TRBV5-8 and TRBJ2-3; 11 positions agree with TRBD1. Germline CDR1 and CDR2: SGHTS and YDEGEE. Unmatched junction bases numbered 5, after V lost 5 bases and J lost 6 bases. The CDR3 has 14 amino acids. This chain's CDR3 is CASSRGTGGDTQYF. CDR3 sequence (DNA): TGTGCCAGCAGTCGTGGGACAGGGGGTGATACGCAGTATTTT. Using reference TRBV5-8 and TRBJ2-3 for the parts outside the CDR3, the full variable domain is EAGVTQSPTHLIKTRGQQATLRCSPISGHTSVYWYQQALGLGLQFLLWYDEGEERNRGNFPPRFSGRQFPNYSSELNVNALELEDSALYLCASSRGTGGDTQYFGPGTRLTVL.

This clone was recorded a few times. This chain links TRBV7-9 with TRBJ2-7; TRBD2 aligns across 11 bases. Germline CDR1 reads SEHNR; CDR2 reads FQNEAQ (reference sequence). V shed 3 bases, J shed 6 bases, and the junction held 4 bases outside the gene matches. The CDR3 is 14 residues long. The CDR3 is CASSLTSGTGEQYV. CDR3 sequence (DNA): TGTGCCAGCAGCTTGACTAGCGGGACGGGCGAGCAGTACGTC.

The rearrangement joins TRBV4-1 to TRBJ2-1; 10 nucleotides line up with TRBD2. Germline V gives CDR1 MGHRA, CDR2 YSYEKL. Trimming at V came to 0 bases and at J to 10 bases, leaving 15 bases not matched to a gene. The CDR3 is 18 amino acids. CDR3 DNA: TGCGCCAGCAGCCAAGAGGAATGGGGCCTAGCGGGAGTAAGGGAGCAGTTCTTC. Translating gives CASSQEEWGLAGVREQFF.

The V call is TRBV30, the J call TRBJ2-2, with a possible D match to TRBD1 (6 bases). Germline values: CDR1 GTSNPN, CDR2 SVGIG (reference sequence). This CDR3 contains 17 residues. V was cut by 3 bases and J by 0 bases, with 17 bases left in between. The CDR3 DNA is TGTGCCTGGAGCATCCTGGACAGCCTCGCGAACACCGGGGAGCTGTTTTTT. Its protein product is CAWSILDSLANTGELFF.

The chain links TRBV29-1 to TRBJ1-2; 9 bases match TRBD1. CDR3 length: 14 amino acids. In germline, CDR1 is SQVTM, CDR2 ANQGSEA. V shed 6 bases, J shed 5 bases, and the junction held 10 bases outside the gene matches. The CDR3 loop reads CSVTGTGRDYGYTF. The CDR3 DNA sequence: TGCAGCGTGACCGGGACAGGGCGGGATTATGGCTACACCTTC.

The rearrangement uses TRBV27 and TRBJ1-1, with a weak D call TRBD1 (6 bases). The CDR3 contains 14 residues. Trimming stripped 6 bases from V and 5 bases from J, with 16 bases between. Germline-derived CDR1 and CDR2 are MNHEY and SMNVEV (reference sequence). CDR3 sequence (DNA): TGTGCCAGCAGCCGCGAGACAGGCCGGACTGAAGCTTTCTTT. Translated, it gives CASSRETGRTEAFF.

CDR3 region: CSVEDPGYTHFRREASTDTQYF. The CDR3 DNA reads as TGCAGCGTTGAAGATCCGGGATACACGCACTTTCGCCGGGAGGCCTCCACAGATACGCAGTATTTT. The chain combines TRBV29-1 with TRBJ2-3; 7 bases agree with TRBD2. The germline CDR1 and CDR2 sequences are SQVTM and ANQGSEA. V trimming: 0 bases; J trimming: 2 bases; junction bases outside the gene matches: 26. CDR3 length: 22 amino acids.

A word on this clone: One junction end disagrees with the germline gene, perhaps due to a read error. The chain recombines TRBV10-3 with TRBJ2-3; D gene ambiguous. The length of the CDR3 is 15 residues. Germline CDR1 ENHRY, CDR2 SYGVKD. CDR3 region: CAISQSTSGTDTQYF. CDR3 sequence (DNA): TGTGCCATCAGTCAGTCGACGAGCGGCACAGATACGCAGTATTTT.

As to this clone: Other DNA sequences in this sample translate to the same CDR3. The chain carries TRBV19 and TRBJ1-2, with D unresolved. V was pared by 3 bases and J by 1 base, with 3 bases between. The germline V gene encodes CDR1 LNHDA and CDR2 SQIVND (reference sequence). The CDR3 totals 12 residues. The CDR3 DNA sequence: TGTGCCAGTAGTATCCTTAACTATGGCTACACCTTC. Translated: CASSILNYGYTF.

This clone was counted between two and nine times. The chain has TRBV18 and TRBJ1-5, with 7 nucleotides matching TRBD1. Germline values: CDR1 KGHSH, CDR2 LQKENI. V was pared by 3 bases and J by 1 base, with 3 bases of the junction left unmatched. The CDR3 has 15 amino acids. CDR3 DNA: TGTGCCAGCTCACCTAGGGGACAGAGCAATCAGCCCCAGCATTTT. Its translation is CASSPRGQSNQPQHF.

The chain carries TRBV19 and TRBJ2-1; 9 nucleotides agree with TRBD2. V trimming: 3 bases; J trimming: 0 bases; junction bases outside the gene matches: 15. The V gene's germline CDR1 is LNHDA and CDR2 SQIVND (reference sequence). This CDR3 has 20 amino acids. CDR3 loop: CASSIQSGLAGQSSYNEQFF. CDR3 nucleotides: TGTGCCAGTAGTATTCAATCAGGTCTAGCGGGACAAAGCTCCTACAATGAGCAGTTCTTC.

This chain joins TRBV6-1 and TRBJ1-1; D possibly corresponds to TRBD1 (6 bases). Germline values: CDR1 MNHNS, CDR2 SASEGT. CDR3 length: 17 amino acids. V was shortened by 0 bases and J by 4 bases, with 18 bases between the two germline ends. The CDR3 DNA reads TGTGCCAGCAGTGAAGCGAGGCGATCCAGGGGTGGCACTGAAGCTTTCTTT. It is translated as CASSEARRSRGGTEAFF.

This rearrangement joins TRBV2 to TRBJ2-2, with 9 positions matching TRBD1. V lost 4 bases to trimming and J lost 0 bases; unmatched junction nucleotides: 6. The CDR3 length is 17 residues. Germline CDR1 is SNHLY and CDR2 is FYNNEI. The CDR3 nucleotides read TGTGCCAGCAGTGTCACGACAGGGGGGACGAACACCGGGGAGCTGTTTTTT. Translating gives CASSVTTGGTNTGELFF.

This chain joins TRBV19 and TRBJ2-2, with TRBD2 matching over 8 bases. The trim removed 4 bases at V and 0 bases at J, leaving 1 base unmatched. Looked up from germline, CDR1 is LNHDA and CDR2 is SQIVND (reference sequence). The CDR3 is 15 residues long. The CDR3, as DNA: TGTGCCAGTAGTACGGGACTAGCGAACACCGGGGAGCTGTTTTTT. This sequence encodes CASSTGLANTGELFF. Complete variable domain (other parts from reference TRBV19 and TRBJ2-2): DGGITQSPKYLFRKEGQNVTLSCEQNLNHDAMYWYRQDPGQGLRLIYYSQIVNDFQKGDIAEGYSVSREKKESFPLTVTSAQKNPTAFYLCASSTGLANTGELFFGEGSRLTVL.

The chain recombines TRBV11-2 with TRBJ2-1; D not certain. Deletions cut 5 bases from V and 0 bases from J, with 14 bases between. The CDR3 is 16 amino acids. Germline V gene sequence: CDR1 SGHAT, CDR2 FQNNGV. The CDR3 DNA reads TGTGCCAGCAGCCCATCGCGGTCAAGCTCCTACAATGAGCAGTTCTTC. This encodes CASSPSRSSSYNEQFF. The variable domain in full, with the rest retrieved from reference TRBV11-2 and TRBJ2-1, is EAGVAQSPRYKIIEKRQSVAFWCNPISGHATLYWYQQILGQGPKLLIQFQNNGVVDDSQLPKDRFSAERLKGVDSTLKIQPAKLEDSAVYLCASSPSRSSSYNEQFFGPGTRLTVL.

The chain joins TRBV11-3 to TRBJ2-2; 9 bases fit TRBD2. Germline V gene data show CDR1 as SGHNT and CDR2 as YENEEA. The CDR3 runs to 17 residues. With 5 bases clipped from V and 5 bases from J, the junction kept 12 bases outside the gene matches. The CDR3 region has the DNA TGTGCCAGCAGCCCCCGCGGTAGCGGGAGAGTTACCGGGGAGCTGTTTTTT. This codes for CASSPRGSGRVTGELFF. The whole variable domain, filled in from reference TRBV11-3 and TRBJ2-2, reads EAGVVQSPRYKIIEKKQPVAFWCNPISGHNTLYWYLQNLGQGPELLIRYENEEAVDDSQLPKDRFSAERLKGVDSTLKIQPAELGDSAVYLCASSPRGSGRVTGELFFGEGSRLTVL.

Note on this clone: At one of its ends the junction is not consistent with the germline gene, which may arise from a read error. The CDR3 DNA follows: TGCAGTGCTAGAACGGGTGGTGGCTACCCCTTC. This sequence encodes CSARTGGGYPF. The V and J genes are TRBV20-1 and TRBJ1-2; D unclear. The CDR3 loop spans 11 amino acids. In germline, CDR1 is DFQATT, CDR2 SNEGSKA (reference sequence).

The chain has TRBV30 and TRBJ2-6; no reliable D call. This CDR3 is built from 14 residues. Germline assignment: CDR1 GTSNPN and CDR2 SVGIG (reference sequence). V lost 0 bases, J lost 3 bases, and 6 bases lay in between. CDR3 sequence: CAWSVRFGANVLTF. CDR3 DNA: TGTGCCTGGAGTGTACGGTTTGGGGCCAACGTCCTGACTTTC.

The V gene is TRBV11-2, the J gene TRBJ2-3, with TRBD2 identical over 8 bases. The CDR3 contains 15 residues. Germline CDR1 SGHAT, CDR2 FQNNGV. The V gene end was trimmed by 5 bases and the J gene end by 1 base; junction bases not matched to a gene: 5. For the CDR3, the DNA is TGTGCCAGCAGCCTACTAGCGGCGGGCACAGATACGCAGTATTTT. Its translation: CASSLLAAGTDTQYF.

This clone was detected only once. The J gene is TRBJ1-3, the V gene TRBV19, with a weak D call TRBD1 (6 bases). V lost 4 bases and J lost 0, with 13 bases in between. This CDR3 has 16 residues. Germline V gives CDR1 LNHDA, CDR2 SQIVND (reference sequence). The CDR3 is CASSNRASSSGNTIYF. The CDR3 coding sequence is TGTGCCAGTAGTAACAGGGCCAGTAGCTCTGGAAACACCATATATTTT.